Here is one T cell receptor beta chain with its context. These data belong to a study of blood T cell repertoires in COVID-19. Here immunoSEQ multiplex PCR was the method, and the copy in TCRdb shows in-frame clones only, minus some. Seen here are about 280,000 clones, 87% observed once, and the top ten hold 5.5% to 7%. Germline V gene sequence: CDR1 SGHRS, CDR2 YFSETQ. CDR3 length: 14 residues. The V end was cut by 3 bases, the J end by 4 bases, with 12 bases between. Material for sequencing was PBMCs or T cells enriched from blood (not recorded which). The receptor's source is a middle-aged woman who had recovered from COVID-19. V gene TRBV5-1 combines with J gene TRBJ2-3; a weak D match, TRBD2 (6 bases). CDR3 nucleotide sequence: TGCGCCAGCAGCTCACGGGAGTATGCAGATACGCAGTATTTT. This gives the protein CASSSREYADTQYF.